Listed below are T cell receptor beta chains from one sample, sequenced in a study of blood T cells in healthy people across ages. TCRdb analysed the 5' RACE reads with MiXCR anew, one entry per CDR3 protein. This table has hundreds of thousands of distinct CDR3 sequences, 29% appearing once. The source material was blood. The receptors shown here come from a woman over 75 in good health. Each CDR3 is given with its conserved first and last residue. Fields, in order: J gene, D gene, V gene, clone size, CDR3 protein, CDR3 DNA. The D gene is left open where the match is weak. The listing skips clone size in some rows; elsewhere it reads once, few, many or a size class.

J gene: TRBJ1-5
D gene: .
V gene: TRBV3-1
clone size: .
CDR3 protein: CASSQGSGEGQPQHF
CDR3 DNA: TGTGCCAGCAGCCAAGGTTCTGGGGAAGGTCAGCCCCAGCATTTT

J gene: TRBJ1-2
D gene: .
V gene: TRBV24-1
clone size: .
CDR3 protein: CATSATGSYGYTF
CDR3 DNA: TGTGCCACCAGTGCCACGGGGAGCTATGGCTACACCTTC

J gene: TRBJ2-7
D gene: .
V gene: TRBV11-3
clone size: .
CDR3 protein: CASSLGSATYEQYF
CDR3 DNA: TGTGCCAGCAGCTTAGGATCAGCGACCTACGAGCAGTACTTC

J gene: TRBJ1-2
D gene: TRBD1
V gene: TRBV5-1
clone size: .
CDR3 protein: CASRPIGTASANYGYTF
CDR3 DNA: TGCGCCAGCAGACCTATAGGGACAGCCAGCGCCAACTATGGCTACACCTTC

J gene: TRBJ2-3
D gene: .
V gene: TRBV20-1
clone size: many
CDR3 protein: CSASGYGGAADTQYF
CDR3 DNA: TGCAGTGCTAGCGGGTACGGCGGGGCGGCGGATACGCAGTATTTT

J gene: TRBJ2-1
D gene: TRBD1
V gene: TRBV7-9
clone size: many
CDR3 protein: CASSLVSGQGAYNEQFF
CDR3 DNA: TGTGCCAGCAGCTTAGTTAGCGGACAGGGGGCCTACAATGAGCAGTTCTTC

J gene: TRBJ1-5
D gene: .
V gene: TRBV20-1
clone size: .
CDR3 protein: CRARRDSNQPQHF
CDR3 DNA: TGCCGTGCTAGGCGGGACAGCAATCAGCCCCAGCATTTT

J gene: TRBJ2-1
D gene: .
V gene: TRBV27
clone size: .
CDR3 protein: CASIASGYSYNEQFF
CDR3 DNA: TGTGCCAGCATCGCCTCGGGTTACTCCTACAATGAGCAGTTCTTC

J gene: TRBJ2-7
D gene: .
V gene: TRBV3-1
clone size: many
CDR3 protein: CASSHFGRMSYEQYF
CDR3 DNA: TGTGCCAGCAGCCATTTTGGGCGGATGTCCTACGAGCAGTACTTC

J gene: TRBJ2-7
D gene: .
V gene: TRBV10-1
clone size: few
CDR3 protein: CASSEGVSYNEQYF
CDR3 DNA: TGCGCCAGCAGTGAGGGGGTTTCCTACAATGAGCAGTACTTC

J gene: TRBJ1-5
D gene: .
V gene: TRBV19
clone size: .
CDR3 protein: CAASGGAYQPQHF
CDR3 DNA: TGTGCCGCCAGTGGGGGCGCCTATCAGCCCCAGCATTTT

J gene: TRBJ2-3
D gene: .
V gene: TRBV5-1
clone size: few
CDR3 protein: CASSLGGGITDTQYF
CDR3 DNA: TGCGCCAGCAGCTTGGGGGGGGGCATCACAGATACGCAGTATTTT

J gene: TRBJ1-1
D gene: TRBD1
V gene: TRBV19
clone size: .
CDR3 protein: CASSEGGDNTEAFF
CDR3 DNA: TGTGCCAGTTCGGAAGGGGGCGACAACACTGAAGCTTTCTTT

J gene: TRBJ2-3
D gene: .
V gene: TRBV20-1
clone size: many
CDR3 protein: CSATTGNTPTDTQYF
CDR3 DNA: TGCAGTGCCACGACCGGGAATACCCCCACAGATACGCAGTATTTT

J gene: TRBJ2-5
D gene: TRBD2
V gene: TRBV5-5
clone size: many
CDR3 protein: CASSSYSGGAEETQYF
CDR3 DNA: TGTGCCAGCAGCTCCTATAGCGGGGGGGCCGAGGAGACCCAGTACTTC

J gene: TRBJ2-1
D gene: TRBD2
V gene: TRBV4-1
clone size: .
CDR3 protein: CASSQRSLSGGEYNERFF
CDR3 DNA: TGCGCCAGCAGCCAAAGGTCCCTAAGCGGGGGGGAGTACAATGAGCGGTTCTTC

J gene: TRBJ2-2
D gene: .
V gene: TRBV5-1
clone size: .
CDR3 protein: CASSFLPTSRSEGELFF
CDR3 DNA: TGCGCCAGCAGCTTCCTTCCGACAAGCCGTAGTGAAGGGGAGCTGTTTTTT

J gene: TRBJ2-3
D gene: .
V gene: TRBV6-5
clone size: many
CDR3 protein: CASSPGQPGTDTQYF
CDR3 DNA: TGTGCCAGCAGCCCCGGACAGCCCGGCACAGATACGCAGTATTTT

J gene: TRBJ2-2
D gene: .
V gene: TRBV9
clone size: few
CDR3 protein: CASSPHGGPSVTGELFF
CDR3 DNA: TGTGCCAGCAGCCCCCATGGGGGCCCCTCGGTAACGGGGGAGCTGTTTTTT

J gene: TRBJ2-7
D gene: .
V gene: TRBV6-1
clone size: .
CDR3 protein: CASSEGGMGSYEQYF
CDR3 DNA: TGTGCCAGCAGTGAAGGTGGGATGGGGTCGTACGAGCAGTACTTC

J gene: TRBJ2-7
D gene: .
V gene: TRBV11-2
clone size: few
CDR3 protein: CASSLTRASSYEQYF
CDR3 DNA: TGTGCCAGCAGCTTAACCCGGGCGAGCTCCTACGAGCAGTACTTC

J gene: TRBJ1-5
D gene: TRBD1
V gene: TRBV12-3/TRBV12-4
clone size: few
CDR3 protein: CASSSGTGFSNQPQHF
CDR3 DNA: TGTGCCAGCAGTTCCGGGACAGGGTTTAGCAATCAGCCCCAGCATTTT

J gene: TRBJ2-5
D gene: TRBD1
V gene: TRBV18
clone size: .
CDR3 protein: CASSPPTGQGAETQYF
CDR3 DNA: TGTGCCAGCTCACCACCGACGGGACAGGGGGCGGAGACCCAGTACTTC

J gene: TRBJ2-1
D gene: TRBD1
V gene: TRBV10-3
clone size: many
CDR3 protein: CATRQGDNEQFF
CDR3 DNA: TGTGCCACGCGACAGGGGGACAATGAGCAGTTCTTC

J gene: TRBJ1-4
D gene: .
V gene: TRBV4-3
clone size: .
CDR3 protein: CASSPKEQGGEKLFF
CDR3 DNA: TGCGCCAGCAGCCCGAAGGAACAGGGCGGTGAAAAACTGTTTTTT

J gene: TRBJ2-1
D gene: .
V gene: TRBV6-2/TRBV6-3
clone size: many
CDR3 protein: CASSPDPTSSDGNNEQFF
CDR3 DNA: TGTGCCAGCAGTCCGGATCCTACTAGCTCGGACGGAAACAATGAGCAGTTCTTC

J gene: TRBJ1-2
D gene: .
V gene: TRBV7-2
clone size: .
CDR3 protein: CASSLVLARQGEAF
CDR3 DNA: TGTGCCAGCAGCTTAGTTTTGGCCAGGCAAGGCGAAGCTTTC

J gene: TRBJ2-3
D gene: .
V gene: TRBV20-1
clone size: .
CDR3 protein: CSARATLTDMQYF
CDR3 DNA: TGCAGTGCTAGAGCGACCCTTACAGATATGCAGTATTTT

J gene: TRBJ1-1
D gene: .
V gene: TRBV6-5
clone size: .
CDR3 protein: CASSYSNKQETEAFF
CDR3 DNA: TGTGCCAGCAGTTACTCGAACAAGCAGGAAACTGAAGCTTTCTTT

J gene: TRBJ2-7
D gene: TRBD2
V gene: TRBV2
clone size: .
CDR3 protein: CASGGAAGGPYEQYF
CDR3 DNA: TGTGCCAGCGGTGGAGCGGCGGGGGGACCCTACGAGCAGTACTTC

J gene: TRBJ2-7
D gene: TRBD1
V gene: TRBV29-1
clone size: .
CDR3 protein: CSAGTAASYEQYF
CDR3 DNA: TGCAGTGCCGGGACAGCTGCTTCCTACGAGCAGTACTTC

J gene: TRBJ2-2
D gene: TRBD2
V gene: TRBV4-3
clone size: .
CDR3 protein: CASSQNSGGNTGELFF
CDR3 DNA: TGCGCCAGCAGCCAAAATAGCGGGGGGAACACCGGGGAGCTGTTTTTT

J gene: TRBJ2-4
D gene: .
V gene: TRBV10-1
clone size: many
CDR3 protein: CASSEGQGPSNIQYF
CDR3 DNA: TGCGCCAGCAGCGAAGGGCAGGGCCCCTCAAACATTCAGTACTTC

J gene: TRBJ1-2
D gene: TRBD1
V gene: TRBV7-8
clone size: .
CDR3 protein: CASSLRDRGSGGYGYTF
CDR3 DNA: TGTGCCAGCAGCTTAAGGGACAGAGGATCAGGGGGCTATGGCTACACCTTC